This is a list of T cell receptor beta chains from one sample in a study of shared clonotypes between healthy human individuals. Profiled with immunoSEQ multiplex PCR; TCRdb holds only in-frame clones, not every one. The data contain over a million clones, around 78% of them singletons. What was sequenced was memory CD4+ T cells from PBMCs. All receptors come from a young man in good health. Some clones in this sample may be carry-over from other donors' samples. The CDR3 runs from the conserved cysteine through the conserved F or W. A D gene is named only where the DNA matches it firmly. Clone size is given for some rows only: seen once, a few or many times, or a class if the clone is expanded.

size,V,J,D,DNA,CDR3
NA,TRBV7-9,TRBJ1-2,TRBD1,TGTGCCAGCAGCCTAGAATGGACAGGGCATGGCTACACCTTC,CASSLEWTGHGYTF
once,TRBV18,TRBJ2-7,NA,TGTGCCAGCTCACCACTGGCGGGAGAGCAGTACTTC,CASSPLAGEQYF
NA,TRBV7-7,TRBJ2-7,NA,TGTGCCAGCAGCTTAGCCCCCGGCCCCTCCTACGAGCAGTACTTC,CASSLAPGPSYEQYF
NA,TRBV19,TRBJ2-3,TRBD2,TGTGCCAGTAGTATAGCCGGGACTAGCGTCACAGATACGCAGTATTTT,CASSIAGTSVTDTQYF
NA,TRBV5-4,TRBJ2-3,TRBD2,TGTGCCAGCAGCAATAGCGGGAGGGGCACAGATACGCAGTATTTT,CASSNSGRGTDTQYF
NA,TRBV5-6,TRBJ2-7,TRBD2,TGTGCCAGCAGCCCTGGCGGGGGCGAGCAGTACTTC,CASSPGGGEQYF
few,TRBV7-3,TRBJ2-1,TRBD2,TGTGCCAGCAGCTTATATTCTAGCGGGAGTTTGGATGAGCAGTTCTTC,CASSLYSSGSLDEQFF
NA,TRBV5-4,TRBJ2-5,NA,TGTGCCAGCAGCAAAGGACTGGAAGGAGAGACCCAGTACTTC,CASSKGLEGETQYF
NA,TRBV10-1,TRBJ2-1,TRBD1,TGCGCCAGCAGTGCGACAGGGGGCAGGCAGTTCTTC,CASSATGGRQFF
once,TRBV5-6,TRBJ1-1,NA,TGTGCCAGCAGCTTGGAGGGCAGGGTCACTGAAGCTTTCTTT,CASSLEGRVTEAFF
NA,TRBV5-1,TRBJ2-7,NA,TGCGCCAGCAGCTCAAGCACCTACGAGCAGTACTTC,CASSSSTYEQYF